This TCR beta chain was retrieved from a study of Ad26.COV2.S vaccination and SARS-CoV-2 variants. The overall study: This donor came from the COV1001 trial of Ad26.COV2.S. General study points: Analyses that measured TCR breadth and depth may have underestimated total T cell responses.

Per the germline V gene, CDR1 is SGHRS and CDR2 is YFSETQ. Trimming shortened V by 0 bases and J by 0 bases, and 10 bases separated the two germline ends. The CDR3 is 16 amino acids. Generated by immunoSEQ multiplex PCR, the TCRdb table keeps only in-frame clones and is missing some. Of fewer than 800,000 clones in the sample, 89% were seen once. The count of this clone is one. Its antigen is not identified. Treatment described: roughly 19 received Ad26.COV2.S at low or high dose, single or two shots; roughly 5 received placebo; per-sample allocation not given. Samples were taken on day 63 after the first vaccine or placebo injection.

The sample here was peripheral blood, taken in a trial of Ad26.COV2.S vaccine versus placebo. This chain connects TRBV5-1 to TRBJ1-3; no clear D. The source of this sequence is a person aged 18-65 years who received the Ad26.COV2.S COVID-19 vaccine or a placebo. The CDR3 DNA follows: TGCGCCAGCAGCTTGGGTGGGAGTTTCTCTGGAAACACCATATATTTT. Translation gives CASSLGGSFSGNTIYF.